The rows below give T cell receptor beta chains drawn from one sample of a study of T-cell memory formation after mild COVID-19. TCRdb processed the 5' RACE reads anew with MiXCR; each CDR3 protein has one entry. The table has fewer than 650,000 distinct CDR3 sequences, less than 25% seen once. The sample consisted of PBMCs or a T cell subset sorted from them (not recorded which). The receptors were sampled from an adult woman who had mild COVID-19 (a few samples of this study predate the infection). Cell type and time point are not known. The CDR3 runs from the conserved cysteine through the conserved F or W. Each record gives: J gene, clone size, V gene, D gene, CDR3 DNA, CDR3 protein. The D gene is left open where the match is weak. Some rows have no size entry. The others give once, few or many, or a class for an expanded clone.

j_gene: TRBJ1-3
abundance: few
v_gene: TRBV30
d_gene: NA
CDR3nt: TGTGCCTGGATACTGAGGTCTGGAAACACCATATATTTT
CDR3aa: CAWILRSGNTIYF

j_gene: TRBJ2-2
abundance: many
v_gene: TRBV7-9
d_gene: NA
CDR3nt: TGTGCCAGCAGCTTAGAAGAGCGGGCCGGGGAGCTGTTTTTT
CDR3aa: CASSLEERAGELFF

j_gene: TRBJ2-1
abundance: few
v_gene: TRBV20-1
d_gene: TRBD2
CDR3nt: TGCAGTGCTCAACCGGGACTAGGAAGACGGGGTGAGCAGTTCTTC
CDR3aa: CSAQPGLGRRGEQFF

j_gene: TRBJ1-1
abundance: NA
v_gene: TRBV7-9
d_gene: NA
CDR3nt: TGTGCCAGCAGCCCTGACTTGAGGAAACCCCACACTGAAGCTTTCTTT
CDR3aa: CASSPDLRKPHTEAFF

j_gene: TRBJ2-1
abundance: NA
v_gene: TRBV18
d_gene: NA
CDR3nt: TGTGCCAGCTCACCTGACGCAGTCTACAATGAGCAGTTCTTC
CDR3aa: CASSPDAVYNEQFF

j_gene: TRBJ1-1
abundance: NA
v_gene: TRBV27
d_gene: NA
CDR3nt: TGTGCCAGCAGTTTAAGACACCCGAACACTGAAGCTTTCTTT
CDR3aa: CASSLRHPNTEAFF

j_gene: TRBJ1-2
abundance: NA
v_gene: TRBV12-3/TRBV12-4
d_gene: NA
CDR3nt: TGTGCCAGCAGTGCCAGGGTCGCCGGCTACACCTTC
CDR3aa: CASSARVAGYTF

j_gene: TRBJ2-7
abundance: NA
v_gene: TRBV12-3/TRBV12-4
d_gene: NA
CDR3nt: TGTGCCAGCAGTCCGAGTCTCGTCGGCCCCTACGAGCAGTACTTC
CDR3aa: CASSPSLVGPYEQYF

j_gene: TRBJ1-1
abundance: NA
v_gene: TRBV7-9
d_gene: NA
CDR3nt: TGTGCCAGCAGCCATCTCATCCGGGCGCCTGAAGCTTTCTTT
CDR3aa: CASSHLIRAPEAFF

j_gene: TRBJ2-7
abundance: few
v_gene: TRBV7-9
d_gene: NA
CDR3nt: TGTGCCAGCAGCTTGGAGTTGGACCTGCACGAGCAGTACTTC
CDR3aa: CASSLELDLHEQYF

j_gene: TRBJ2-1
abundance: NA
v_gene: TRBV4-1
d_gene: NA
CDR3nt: TGCGCCAGCAGCCACGTTACAATGAGCTCCTACAATGAGCAGTTCTTC
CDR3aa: CASSHVTMSSYNEQFF

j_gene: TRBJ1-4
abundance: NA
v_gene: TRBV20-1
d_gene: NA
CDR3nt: TGCAGTGCTAGCGGGGCCAACGATGAAAAACTGTTTTTT
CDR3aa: CSASGANDEKLFF

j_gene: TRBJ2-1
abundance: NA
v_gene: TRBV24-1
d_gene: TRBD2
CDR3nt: TGTGCCACCAGTGATGCTAGACTAGCGGGGGTTATCAATGAGCAGTTCTTC
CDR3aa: CATSDARLAGVINEQFF

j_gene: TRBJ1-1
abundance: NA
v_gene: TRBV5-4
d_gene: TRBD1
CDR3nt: TGTGCCAGCACCCTGACAGGGACGGACACTGAAGCTTTCTTT
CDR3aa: CASTLTGTDTEAFF

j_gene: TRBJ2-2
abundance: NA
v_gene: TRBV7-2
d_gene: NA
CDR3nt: TGTGCCAGCAGCTTAGTCTGGCAAACCGGGGAGCTGTTTTTT
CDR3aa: CASSLVWQTGELFF

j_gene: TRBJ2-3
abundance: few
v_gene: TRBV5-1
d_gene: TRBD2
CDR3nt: TGCGCCAGCAGCCCAGACAGCGGGGGGGCCGCAGATACGCAGTATTTT
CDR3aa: CASSPDSGGAADTQYF

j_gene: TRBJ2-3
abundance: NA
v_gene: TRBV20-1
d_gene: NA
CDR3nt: TGCAGTGCTAGAAAAGGCACAGATACGCAGTATTTT
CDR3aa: CSARKGTDTQYF

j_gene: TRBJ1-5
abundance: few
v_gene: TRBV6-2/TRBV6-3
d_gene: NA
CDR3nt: TGTGCCAGCGCACTCTATAGCAATCAGCCCCAGCATTTT
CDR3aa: CASALYSNQPQHF

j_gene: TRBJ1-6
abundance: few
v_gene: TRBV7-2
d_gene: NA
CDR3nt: TGTGCCAGCAGCTTAGCGGACGGGGTTAATTCACCCCTCCACTTT
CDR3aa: CASSLADGVNSPLHF

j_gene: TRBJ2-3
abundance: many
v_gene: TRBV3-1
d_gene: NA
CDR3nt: TGTGCCAGCAGCTTCGCGGCCAACTTTGGGGATACGCAGTATTTT
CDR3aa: CASSFAANFGDTQYF

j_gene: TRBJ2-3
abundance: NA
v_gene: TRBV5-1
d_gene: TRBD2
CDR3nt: TGCGCCAGCAGCTCCAACGGGGGGGCGACAGATACGCAGTATTTT
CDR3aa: CASSSNGGATDTQYF

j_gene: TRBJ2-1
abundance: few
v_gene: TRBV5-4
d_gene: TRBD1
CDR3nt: TGTGCCAGCAGCCCCGGACAGGGGTTCGATGAGCAGTTCTTC
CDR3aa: CASSPGQGFDEQFF

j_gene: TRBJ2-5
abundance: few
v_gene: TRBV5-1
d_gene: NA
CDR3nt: TGCGCCAGCAACCCAGCGGGTTTGGGACAAGTAGAGACCCAGTACTTC
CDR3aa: CASNPAGLGQVETQYF

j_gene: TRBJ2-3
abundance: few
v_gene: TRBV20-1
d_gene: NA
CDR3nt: TGCAGTGCTAGAGAATGGAGCACAGATACGCAGTATTTT
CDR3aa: CSAREWSTDTQYF

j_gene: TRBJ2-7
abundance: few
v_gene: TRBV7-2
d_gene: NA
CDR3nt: TGTGCCAGCAGCTTAATTAGGGACCACGAGCAGTACTTC
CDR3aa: CASSLIRDHEQYF

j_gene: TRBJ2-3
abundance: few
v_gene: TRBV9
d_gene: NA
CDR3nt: TGTGCCAGCGGGTCGTTCACAGATACGCAGTATTTT
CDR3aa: CASGSFTDTQYF

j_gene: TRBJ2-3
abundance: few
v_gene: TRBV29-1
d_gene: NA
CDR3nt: TGCAGCGTTGAGCGGGGTGTCGCAGATACGCAGTATTTT
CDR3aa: CSVERGVADTQYF